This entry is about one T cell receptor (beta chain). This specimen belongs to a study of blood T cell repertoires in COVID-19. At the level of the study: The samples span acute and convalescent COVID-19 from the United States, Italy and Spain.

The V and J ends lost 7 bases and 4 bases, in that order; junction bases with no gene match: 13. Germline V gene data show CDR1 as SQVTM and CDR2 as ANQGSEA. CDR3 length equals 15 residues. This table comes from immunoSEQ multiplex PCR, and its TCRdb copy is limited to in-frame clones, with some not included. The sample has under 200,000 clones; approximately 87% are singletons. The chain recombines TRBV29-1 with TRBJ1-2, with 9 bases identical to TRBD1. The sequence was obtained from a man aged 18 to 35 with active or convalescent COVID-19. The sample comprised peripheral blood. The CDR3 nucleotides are TGCAGCGCAAACTCAGGACAGGGGAGTGGCTATGGCTACACCTTC. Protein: CSANSGQGSGYGYTF.